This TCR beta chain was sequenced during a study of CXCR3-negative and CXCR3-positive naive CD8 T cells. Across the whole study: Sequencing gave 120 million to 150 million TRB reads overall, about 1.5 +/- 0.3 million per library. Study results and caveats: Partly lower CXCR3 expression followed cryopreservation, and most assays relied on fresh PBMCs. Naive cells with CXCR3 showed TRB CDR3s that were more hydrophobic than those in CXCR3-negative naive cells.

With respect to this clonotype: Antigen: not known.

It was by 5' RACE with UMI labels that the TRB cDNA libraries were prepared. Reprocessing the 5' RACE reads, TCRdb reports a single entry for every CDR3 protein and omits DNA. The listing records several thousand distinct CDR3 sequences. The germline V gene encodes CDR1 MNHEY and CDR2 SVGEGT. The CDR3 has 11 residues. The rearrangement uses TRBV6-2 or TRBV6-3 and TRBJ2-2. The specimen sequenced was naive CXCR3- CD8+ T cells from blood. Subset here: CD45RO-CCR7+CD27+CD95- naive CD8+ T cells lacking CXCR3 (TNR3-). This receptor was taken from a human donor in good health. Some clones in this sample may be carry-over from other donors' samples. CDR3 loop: CASSRTGELFF.